The source of this T cell receptor beta chain is a study of T cells in Graves' hyperthyroidism and ophthalmopathy. Inclusion characteristics of ophthalmopathy patients comprised a Clinical Activity Score of at least 3, a NOSPECS grade of at least 4, and duration under 3 months. Diagnosis relied on clinical symptoms, serum thyroxine and TRAb, thyroid ultrasound and orbital computed tomography. The authors obtained PBMCs from more than 8 ml of fresh peripheral blood. This clonotype was detected ten times or more. The target antigen is unknown. Study conclusions and caveats: The majority of expanded thyroid clonotypes above 0.001 also appeared in blood.

The CDR3 is 14 amino acids. Trimming cost V 4 bases and J 5 bases, with 14 bases left between them. Template material for amplifying TCR beta CDR3 regions consisted of RNA transcripts. The HTBI primer set was used in a first-round RT-PCR of the TCR CDR3. In TCRdb, the multiplex PCR reads were re-called with MiXCR into one record per CDR3 protein. The sample yields 600,000 to 700,000 distinct CDR3 sequences, about 15% seen once. This clonotype was obtained from a woman aged 40 to 49 with Graves' ophthalmopathy. Material for sequencing was blood. The chain recombines TRBV12-3 or TRBV12-4 with TRBJ1-1, with D possibly being TRBD1 (6 bases). This CDR3 reads CASSSTGYGTEAFF. The CDR3 region has the DNA TGTGCCAGCAGTTCCACAGGGTATGGTACTGAAGCTTTCTTT.